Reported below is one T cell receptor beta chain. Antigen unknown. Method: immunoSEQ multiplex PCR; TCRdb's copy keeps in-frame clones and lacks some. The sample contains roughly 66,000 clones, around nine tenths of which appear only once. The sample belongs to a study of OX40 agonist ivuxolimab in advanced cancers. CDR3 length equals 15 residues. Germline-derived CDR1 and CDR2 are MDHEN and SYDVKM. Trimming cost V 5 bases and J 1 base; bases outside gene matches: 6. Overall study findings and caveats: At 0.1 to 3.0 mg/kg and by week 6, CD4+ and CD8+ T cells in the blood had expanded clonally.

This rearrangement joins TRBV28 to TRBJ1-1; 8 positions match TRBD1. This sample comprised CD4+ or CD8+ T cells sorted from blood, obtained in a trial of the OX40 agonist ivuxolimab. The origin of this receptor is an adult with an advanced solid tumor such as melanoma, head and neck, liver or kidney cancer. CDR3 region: CASSILGTGNTEAFF. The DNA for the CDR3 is TGTGCCAGCAGTATCCTTGGGACAGGGAACACTGAAGCTTTCTTT.